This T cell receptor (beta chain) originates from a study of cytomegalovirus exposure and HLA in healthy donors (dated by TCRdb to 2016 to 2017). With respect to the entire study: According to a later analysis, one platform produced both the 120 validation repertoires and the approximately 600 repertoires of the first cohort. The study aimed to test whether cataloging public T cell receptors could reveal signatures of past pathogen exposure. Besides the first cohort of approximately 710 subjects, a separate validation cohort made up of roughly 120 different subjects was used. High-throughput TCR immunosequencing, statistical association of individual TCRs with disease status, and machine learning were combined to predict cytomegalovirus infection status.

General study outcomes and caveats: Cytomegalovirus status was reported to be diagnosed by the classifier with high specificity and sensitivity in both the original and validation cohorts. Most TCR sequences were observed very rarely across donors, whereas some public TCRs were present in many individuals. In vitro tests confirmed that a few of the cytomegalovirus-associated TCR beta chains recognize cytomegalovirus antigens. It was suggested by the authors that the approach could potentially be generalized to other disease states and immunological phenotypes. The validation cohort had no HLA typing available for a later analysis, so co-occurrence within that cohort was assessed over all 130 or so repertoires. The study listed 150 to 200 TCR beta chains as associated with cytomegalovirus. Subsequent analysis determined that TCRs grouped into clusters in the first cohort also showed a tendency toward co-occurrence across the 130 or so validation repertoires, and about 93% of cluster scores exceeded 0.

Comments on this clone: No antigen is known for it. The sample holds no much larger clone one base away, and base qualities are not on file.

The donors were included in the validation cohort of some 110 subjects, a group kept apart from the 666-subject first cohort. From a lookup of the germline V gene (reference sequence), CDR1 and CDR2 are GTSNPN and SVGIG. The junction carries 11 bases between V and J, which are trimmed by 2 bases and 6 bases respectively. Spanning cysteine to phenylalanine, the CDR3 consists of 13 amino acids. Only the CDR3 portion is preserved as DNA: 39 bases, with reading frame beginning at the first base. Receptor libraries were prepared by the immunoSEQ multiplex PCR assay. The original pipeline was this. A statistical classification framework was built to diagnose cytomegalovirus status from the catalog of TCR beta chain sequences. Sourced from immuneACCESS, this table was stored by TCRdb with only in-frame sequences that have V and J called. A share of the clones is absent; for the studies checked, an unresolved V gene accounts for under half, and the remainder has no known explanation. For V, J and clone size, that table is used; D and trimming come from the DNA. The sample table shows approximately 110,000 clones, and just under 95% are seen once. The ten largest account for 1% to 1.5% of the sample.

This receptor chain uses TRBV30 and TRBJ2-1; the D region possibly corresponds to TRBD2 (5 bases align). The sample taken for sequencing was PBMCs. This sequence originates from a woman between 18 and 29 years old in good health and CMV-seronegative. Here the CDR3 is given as CAWSSRLSNEQFF. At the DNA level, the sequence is TGTGCCTGGAGTTCTCGACTAAGCAATGAGCAGTTCTTC.